This T cell receptor (beta chain) emerged from a study of OX40 agonist ivuxolimab in advanced cancers. The repertoire was sequenced with immunoSEQ multiplex PCR; TCRdb's copy has only in-frame clones and lacks some. The sample records tens of thousands of clones, 85% to 90% being singletons. The origin of this receptor is an adult with an advanced solid tumor such as melanoma, head and neck, liver or kidney cancer. Specimen: CD4+ or CD8+ T cells sorted from blood, collected in a trial of the OX40 agonist ivuxolimab.

CDR3 sequence (DNA): TGTGCCACAATGACAGGGGTCACCTACGAGCAGTACTTC. Encoded protein: CATMTGVTYEQYF. J is TRBJ2-7 and V is TRBV6-5, with 8 bases fitting TRBD1. Losses at the gene ends were 10 bases for V and 2 bases for J; bases not matched to a gene: 7. The CDR3 loop spans 13 amino acids. In germline, CDR1 is MNHEY, CDR2 SVGAGI.